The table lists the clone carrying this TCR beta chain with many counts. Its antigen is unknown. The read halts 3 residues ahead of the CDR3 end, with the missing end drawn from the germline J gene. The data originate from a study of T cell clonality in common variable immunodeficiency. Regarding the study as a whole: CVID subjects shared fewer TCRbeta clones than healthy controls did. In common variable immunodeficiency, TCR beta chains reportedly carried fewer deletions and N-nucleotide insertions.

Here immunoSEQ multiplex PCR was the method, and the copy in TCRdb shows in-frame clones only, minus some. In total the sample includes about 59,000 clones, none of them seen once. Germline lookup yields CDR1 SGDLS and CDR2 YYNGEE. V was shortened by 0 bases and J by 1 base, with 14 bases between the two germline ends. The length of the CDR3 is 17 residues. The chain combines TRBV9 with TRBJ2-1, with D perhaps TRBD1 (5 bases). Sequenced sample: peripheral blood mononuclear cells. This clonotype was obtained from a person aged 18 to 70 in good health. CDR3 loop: CASSVEGLRRSYNEQFF. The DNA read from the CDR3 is TGTGCCAGCAGCGTAGAGGGGCTAAGGCGTTCCTACAATGAG.